This is a list of T cell receptor beta chains from one sample in a study of T cells after yellow fever vaccination. One entry per CDR3 protein, called by TCRdb with MiXCR from the 5' RACE reads. The sample contains 300,000 to 400,000 distinct CDR3 sequences, 8.7% of which appear only once. This material consisted of PBMCs, taken on the day of the first yellow fever vaccination. Every receptor here comes from a young man who received the YFV17D yellow fever vaccine. Each CDR3 is given with its conserved first and last residue. The D gene is left open where the match is weak. Part of the rows lack a size; the others show once, few, many or a class for expanded clones.

J gene | D gene | clone size | V gene | CDR3 length | CDR3 protein | CDR3 DNA
TRBJ1-2 | TRBD1 | . | TRBV12-3/TRBV12-4 | 15 | CASHPFWTGVKGYTF | TGTGCCAGCCACCCTTTCTGGACAGGGGTAAAAGGCTACACCTTC
TRBJ2-1 | TRBD1 | many | TRBV20-1 | 15 | CSARDRDRAYNEQFF | TGCAGTGCTAGAGACCGGGACAGGGCCTACAATGAGCAGTTCTTC
TRBJ2-5 | . | many | TRBV11-2 | 15 | CASSLYTSRSGTQYF | TGTGCCAGCAGCTTATATACTAGCCGCTCGGGGACCCAGTACTTC
TRBJ2-3 | . | . | TRBV5-1 | 15 | CASSFGTALADTQYF | TGCGCCAGCAGCTTCGGGACGGCCTTAGCAGATACGCAGTATTTT
TRBJ2-3 | TRBD2 | few | TRBV6-2/TRBV6-3 | 11 | CATLRGGREYF | TGTGCCACCCTCCGGGGGGGCCGGGAGTATTTT
TRBJ2-5 | . | few | TRBV18 | 13 | CASSPFYAETQYF | TGTGCCAGCTCACCCTTTTACGCAGAGACCCAGTACTTC
TRBJ1-2 | TRBD1 | many | TRBV12-5 | 15 | CASGSKTGGDYGYTF | TGTGCTAGTGGATCTAAAACAGGGGGTGACTATGGCTACACCTTC
TRBJ2-5 | . | few | TRBV5-1 | 15 | CASSLAFIGQETQYF | TGCGCCAGCAGCTTGGCCTTCATTGGGCAAGAGACCCAGTACTTC
TRBJ1-1 | . | . | TRBV4-1 | 15 | CASIPEQGLNTEAFF | TGCGCCAGCATTCCTGAACAGGGATTGAACACTGAAGCTTTCTTT
TRBJ1-4 | TRBD1 | many | TRBV7-9 | 14 | CASRPRQGQEKLFF | TGTGCCAGCAGGCCTAGACAGGGCCAAGAAAAACTGTTTTTT
TRBJ1-4 | TRBD1 | . | TRBV7-2 | 14 | CASRETGGREKLFF | TGTGCCAGCAGAGAGACAGGGGGCCGAGAAAAACTGTTTTTT
TRBJ1-1 | . | few | TRBV6-5 | 15 | CASSYGGTSNTEAFF | TGTGCCAGCAGTTACGGGGGAACTTCGAACACTGAAGCTTTCTTT
TRBJ2-3 | . | many | TRBV9 | 15 | CASSVTGGRTDTQYF | TGTGCCAGCAGCGTAACGGGGGGCAGGACAGATACGCAGTATTTT
TRBJ2-1 | . | few | TRBV7-3 | 15 | CASRFGPALNNEQFF | TGTGCCAGCAGATTTGGACCCGCCCTCAACAATGAGCAGTTCTTC
TRBJ2-7 | TRBD1 | few | TRBV9 | 13 | CASSGGQGDEQYF | TGTGCCAGCAGCGGGGGACAGGGCGACGAGCAGTACTTC
TRBJ1-4 | . | few | TRBV27 | 13 | CASGRPSREKLFF | TGTGCCAGCGGTCGGCCCTCCCGGGAAAAACTGTTTTTT
TRBJ1-5 | . | few | TRBV3-1 | 13 | CASSQEGGQPQHF | TGTGCCAGCAGCCAAGAGGGCGGTCAGCCCCAGCATTTT
TRBJ2-1 | . | few | TRBV6-1 | 15 | CASRVRPSSYNEQFF | TGTGCCAGCAGGGTTCGGCCGAGCTCCTACAATGAGCAGTTCTTC
TRBJ2-1 | . | many | TRBV7-2 | 14 | CASSYRTGTNEQFF | TGTGCCAGCAGCTACCGGACGGGAACAAATGAGCAGTTCTTC
TRBJ2-5 | TRBD1 | few | TRBV7-3 | 16 | CASSPPGQGNQETQYF | TGTGCCAGCAGCCCCCCGGGACAGGGGAACCAAGAGACCCAGTACTTC
TRBJ1-2 | TRBD1 | few | TRBV5-4 | 12 | CASSADRGSLHF | TGTGCCAGCAGCGCGGACAGGGGCTCCCTCCACTTC
TRBJ2-1 | . | few | TRBV7-3 | 16 | CASSLRAKGNYNEQFF | TGTGCCAGCAGCTTACGGGCCAAGGGCAACTACAATGAGCAGTTCTTC
TRBJ2-4 | . | many | TRBV12-3/TRBV12-4 | 17 | CASTSITRGGSKNIQYF | TGTGCCAGCACCTCGATCACGCGGGGCGGCTCCAAAAACATTCAGTACTTC
TRBJ2-5 | TRBD1 | . | TRBV9 | 13 | CASNRGSKETQYF | TGTGCCAGCAACAGGGGGTCCAAAGAGACCCAGTACTTC
TRBJ2-1 | TRBD1 | . | TRBV6-1 | 16 | CASSEGLQGVGGEQFF | TGTGCCAGCAGTGAAGGTTTACAGGGGGTCGGGGGCGAGCAGTTCTTC
TRBJ2-7 | . | few | TRBV7-2 | 13 | CASSGYVSYEQYF | TGTGCCAGCAGCGGTTACGTCTCCTACGAGCAGTACTTC
TRBJ2-3 | TRBD2 | . | TRBV5-4 | 14 | CASSLVVAGHTQYF | TGTGCCAGCAGCTTGGTGGTAGCGGGGCATACGCAGTATTTT
TRBJ2-3 | . | many | TRBV4-1 | 13 | CASSQTNGDTQYF | TGCGCCAGCAGCCAAACGAACGGGGATACGCAGTATTTT
TRBJ2-3 | . | . | TRBV5-1 | 16 | CASSPPRDPYTDTQYF | TGCGCCAGCAGCCCCCCCCGGGATCCCTACACAGATACGCAGTATTTT
TRBJ1-5 | . | . | TRBV11-1 | 13 | CASSRGGRQPQHF | TGTGCCAGCAGCCGAGGGGGGCGTCAGCCCCAGCATTTT
TRBJ2-5 | . | few | TRBV5-1 | 15 | CASSGRGGYQETQYF | TGCGCCAGCAGCGGACGAGGGGGGTACCAAGAGACCCAGTACTTC
TRBJ1-5 | . | few | TRBV12-3/TRBV12-4 | 15 | CASSFRQGFYQPQHF | TGTGCCAGCAGTTTCCGTCAGGGGTTTTATCAGCCCCAGCATTTT
TRBJ2-5 | . | many | TRBV2 | 15 | CASSLRGTLQETQYF | TGTGCCAGCTCGCTCAGGGGAACCTTGCAAGAGACCCAGTACTTC
TRBJ1-4 | . | many | TRBV2 | 16 | CASSDPRDFRGEKLFF | TGTGCCAGCAGTGACCCCCGGGATTTTAGGGGTGAAAAACTGTTTTTT
TRBJ2-1 | . | many | TRBV27 | 13 | CASGRTSIDEQFF | TGTGCCAGCGGGAGAACTAGCATCGATGAGCAGTTCTTC
TRBJ2-4 | TRBD2 | few | TRBV11-2 | 18 | CASSSRGRAGGTKNIQYF | TGTGCCAGCAGCTCGAGAGGAAGGGCGGGGGGGACCAAAAACATTCAGTACTTC
TRBJ1-2 | . | . | TRBV29-1 | 12 | CSVEGSADGYTF | TGCAGCGTTGAGGGTTCTGCGGATGGCTACACCTTC